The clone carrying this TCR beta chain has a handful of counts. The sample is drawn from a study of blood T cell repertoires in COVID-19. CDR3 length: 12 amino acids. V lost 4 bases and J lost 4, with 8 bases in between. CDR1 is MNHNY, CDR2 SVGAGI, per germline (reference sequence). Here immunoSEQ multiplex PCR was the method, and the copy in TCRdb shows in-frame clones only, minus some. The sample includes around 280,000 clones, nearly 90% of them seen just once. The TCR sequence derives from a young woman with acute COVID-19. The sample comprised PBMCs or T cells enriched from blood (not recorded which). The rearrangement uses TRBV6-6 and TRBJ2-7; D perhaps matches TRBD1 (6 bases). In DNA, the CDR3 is TGTGCCAGCAGTTTCGACAGGTACGAGCAGTACTTC. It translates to CASSFDRYEQYF.